The T cell receptor (beta chain) described here comes from a study of cytomegalovirus exposure and HLA in healthy donors. About the study: Findings of an earlier analysis included over 95 million unique TCR beta sequences from 190 million or so T cells.

This PCR relied on a set of 60 Vbeta primers and 13 Jbeta primers. Measured with immunoSEQ multiplex PCR; TCRdb has only the in-frame clones, and not every one. The profile shows 160,000 or so clones, 60% to 85% of them singletons. This clone occurred once. As for the donors, each was a healthy bone marrow donor. Germline V gene data show CDR1 as SGHRS and CDR2 as YFSETQ. J lost 7 bases, V lost 7 bases, and 11 bases had no gene match. This CDR3 contains 13 residues. Sequenced material: PBMCs. This sequence originates from a woman in her forties in good health and CMV-seronegative. The chain has TRBV5-1 and TRBJ2-7; 7 bases line up with TRBD1. DNA of the CDR3: TGCGCCAGCGGCCCGGGACAGAGATTGGAGCAGTACTTC. This sequence encodes CASGPGQRLEQYF.